This TCR beta chain comes out of a study of T-cell reconstitution after alpha-beta-depleted transplantation in children. Remarks on this clonotype: Its antigen is not known.

Unique molecular identifiers were built into the TCRbeta library. Using its own MiXCR run on the PCR reads, TCRdb lists one record per CDR3 protein. The sample records 450,000 to 550,000 distinct CDR3 sequences, approximately 10% being singletons. The germline gives CDR1 SGHAT, CDR2 FQNNGV. Trimming left V 1 base short and J 3 bases short, with 20 bases between. This CDR3 has 18 amino acids. General study findings and limits: Day-60 TCRbeta diversity that was high in some patients was derived from surviving recipient T cells and thymic progenitors. Reportedly, only several hundred clones from non-depleted graft cells drove alpha-beta T-cell counts at about two months.

The chain links TRBV11-2 to TRBJ2-3; D not resolved. The TCR sequence derives from a female patient between 2 and 15 years old who had a stem cell transplant for aplastic anemia, so the T cells may come from the graft donor. Source: PBMCs, mostly from graft donor cells, taken 180 days after TCRalphabeta/CD19-depleted stem cell transplant. CDR3: CASSLGQTCRDATDTQYF. The CDR3, as DNA: TGTGCCAGCAGCTTAGGCCAGACGTGTAGGGATGCGACAGATACGCAGTATTTT.